Shown below are 6 T cell receptor beta chains from a single sample sequenced in a study of shared T cell receptors in the human thymus. Data came from immunoSEQ multiplex PCR; TCRdb stores just in-frame clones and leaves some out. Of over 650,000 clones in the sample, around 87% were seen once. The same data also went into a second study, on human thymus T cells.

The specimen was thymocytes. These TCRs come from a boy in the first two years of life with a congenital heart defect.

The chain is built from TRBV11-2 and TRBJ2-3, with D hard to call. Looked up from germline, CDR1 is SGHAT and CDR2 is FQNNGV. V was shortened by 1 base and J by 2 bases, with 10 bases between the two germline ends. CDR3 length equals 15 residues. The CDR3 loop reads CASSLGEILTDTQYF. For the CDR3, the DNA is TGTGCCAGCAGCTTAGGAGAGATTCTCACAGATACGCAGTATTTT.

The V call is TRBV19, the J call TRBJ2-5; possibly TRBD2 for D (6 bases). Germline assignment: CDR1 LNHDA and CDR2 SQIVND (reference sequence). The length of the CDR3 is 15 residues. V lost 3 bases and J lost 5, with 16 bases in between. In DNA, the CDR3 is TGTGCCAGTAGTATCGGCGGGAAAGGAGGGGAGACCCAGTACTTC. Its translation: CASSIGGKGGETQYF. The full variable domain, its missing parts supplied by reference TRBV19 and TRBJ2-5, is DGGITQSPKYLFRKEGQNVTLSCEQNLNHDAMYWYRQDPGQGLRLIYYSQIVNDFQKGDIAEGYSVSREKKESFPLTVTSAQKNPTAFYLCASSIGGKGGETQYFGPGTRLLVL.

This clone was counted a few times. The same CDR3 is also encoded by other DNA sequences in this sample. The chain joins TRBV9 to TRBJ1-2; 10 bases fit TRBD1. V was clipped by 4 bases and J by 2 bases; unmatched bases: 5. The CDR3 has 15 residues. Germline values: CDR1 SGDLS, CDR2 YYNGEE. Here the CDR3 DNA reads TGTGCCAGCAGCCCCCGGACAGGGGGGAACTATGGCTACACCTTC. Protein product: CASSPRTGGNYGYTF.

The J gene is TRBJ2-3, the V gene TRBV2; 7 bases fit TRBD1. The CDR3 has 15 residues. Germline-derived CDR1 and CDR2 are SNHLY and FYNNEI. The ends lost 6 bases at V and 3 bases at J; junction bases unmatched: 9. CDR3 amino acids: CASRRQGPRTDTQYF. In DNA form, the CDR3 reads TGTGCCAGCAGAAGACAGGGCCCAAGGACAGATACGCAGTATTTT. Based on the CDR3 plus reference TRBV2 and TRBJ2-3, the full variable domain is EPEVTQTPSHQVTQMGQEVILRCVPISNHLYFYWYRQILGQKVEFLVSFYNNEISEKSEIFDDQFSVERPDGSNFTLKIRSTKLEDSAMYFCASRRQGPRTDTQYFGPGTRLTVL.

V usage is TRBV9 and J usage is TRBJ2-1, with a possible D match to TRBD2 (6 bases). The CDR3 loop spans 16 amino acids. Germline CDR1 is SGDLS and CDR2 is YYNGEE. The V end lost 2 bases, the J end lost 5 bases, and 17 bases lay between the germline ends. The CDR3 is CASSVTRDSLNNEQFF. CDR3 coding DNA: TGTGCCAGCAGCGTGACCCGGGACTCCCTGAACAATGAGCAGTTCTTC.

The chain uses TRBV28 and TRBJ1-5; D ambiguous. This CDR3 has 16 amino acids. The V gene lost 6 bases and the J gene lost 3 bases, with 18 bases spanning the gap. Germline-derived CDR1 and CDR2 are MDHEN and SYDVKM. CDR3 amino acids: CASRGNGKGANQPQHF. CDR3 DNA sequence: TGTGCCAGCAGGGGGAACGGGAAGGGAGCCAATCAGCCCCAGCATTTT.